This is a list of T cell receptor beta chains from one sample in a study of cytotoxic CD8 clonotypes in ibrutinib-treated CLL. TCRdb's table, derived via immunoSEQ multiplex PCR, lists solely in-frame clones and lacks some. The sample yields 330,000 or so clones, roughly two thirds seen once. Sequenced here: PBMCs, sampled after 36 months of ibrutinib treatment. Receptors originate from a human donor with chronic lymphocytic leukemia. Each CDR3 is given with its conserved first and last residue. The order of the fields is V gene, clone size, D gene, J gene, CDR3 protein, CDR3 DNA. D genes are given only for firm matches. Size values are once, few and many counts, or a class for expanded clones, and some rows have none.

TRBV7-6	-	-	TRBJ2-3	CASSSNRGGSTDTQYF	TGTGCCAGCAGCTCAAACAGGGGAGGGAGCACAGATACGCAGTATTTT
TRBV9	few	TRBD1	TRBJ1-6	CASRAGTGAHSPLHF	TGTGCCAGCAGAGCCGGGACAGGGGCACATTCACCCCTCCACTTT
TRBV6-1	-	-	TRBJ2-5	CASRSGMTQYF	TGTGCCAGCCGTTCGGGGATGACCCAGTACTTC
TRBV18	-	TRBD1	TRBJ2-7	CASTKDRAAYEQYF	TGTGCCAGCACAAAGGACAGGGCCGCCTACGAGCAGTACTTC
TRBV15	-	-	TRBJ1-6	CATSRDPGEVYNSPLHF	TGTGCCACCAGCAGAGATCCGGGGGAGGTCTATAATTCACCCCTCCACTTT
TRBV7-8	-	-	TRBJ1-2	CASSLRETKLSYGYTF	TGTGCCAGCAGCCTCAGGGAGACCAAACTATCCTATGGCTACACCTTC
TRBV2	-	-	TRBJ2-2	CASRINGELFF	TGTGCCAGCAGGATCAACGGGGAGCTGTTTTTT
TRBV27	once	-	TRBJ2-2	CATKGGLNTGELFF	TGTGCCACCAAAGGAGGGTTGAACACCGGGGAGCTGTTTTTT
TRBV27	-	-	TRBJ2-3	CASRMNQWRTDTQYF	TGTGCCAGCAGAATGAACCAATGGCGCACAGATACGCAGTATTTT
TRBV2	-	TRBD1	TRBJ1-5	CASSARTGARPQHF	TGTGCCAGCAGTGCTCGGACAGGGGCGCGGCCCCAGCATTTT
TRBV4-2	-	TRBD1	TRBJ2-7	CASSQKDGQGYEQYF	TGTGCCAGCAGCCAGAAGGATGGACAGGGGTACGAGCAGTACTTC
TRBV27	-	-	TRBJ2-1	CASSLSLFAASRFF	TGTGCCAGCAGTTTATCACTCTTCGCGGCTAGTCGGTTCTTC
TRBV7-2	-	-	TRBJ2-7	CASSLQGGIAYEQYF	TGTGCCAGCAGCTTACAGGGCGGGATCGCCTACGAGCAGTACTTC
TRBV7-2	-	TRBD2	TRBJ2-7	CASSPISSGREQYF	TGTGCCAGCAGCCCCATCTCTAGCGGGAGAGAGCAGTACTTC
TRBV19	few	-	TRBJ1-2	CASSIGAGATYGYTF	TGTGCCAGTAGTATCGGGGCAGGGGCGACCTATGGCTACACCTTC
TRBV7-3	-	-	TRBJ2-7	CASSLTGGLNYEQYF	TGTGCCAGCAGCCTCACAGGGGGACTAAACTACGAGCAGTACTTC
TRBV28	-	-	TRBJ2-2	CAGGTANTGELFF	TGTGCCGGCGGGACGGCTAACACCGGGGAGCTGTTTTTT
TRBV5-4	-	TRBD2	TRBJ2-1	CASSVTSGRSYEQFF	TGTGCCAGCAGCGTGACTAGCGGGAGATCTTATGAGCAGTTCTTC
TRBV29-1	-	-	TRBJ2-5	CSVGTQETQYF	TGCAGCGTTGGGACACAAGAGACCCAGTACTTC
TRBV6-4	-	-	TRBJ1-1	CASSAQGKASTEAFF	TGTGCCAGCAGTGCGCAGGGGAAGGCGAGCACTGAAGCTTTCTTT
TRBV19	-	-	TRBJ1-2	CASWTVYGYTF	TGTGCCAGTTGGACAGTCTATGGCTACACCTTC
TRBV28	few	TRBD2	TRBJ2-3	CASYLAGRTDTQYF	TGTGCCAGCTATCTAGCGGGTCGCACAGATACGCAGTATTTT
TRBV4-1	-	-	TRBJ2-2	CASSQTGTGELFF	TGCGCCAGCAGCCAGACTGGGACCGGGGAGCTGTTTTTT
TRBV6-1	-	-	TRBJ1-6	CASSWGQGHPLHF	TGTGCCAGCAGTTGGGGGCAGGGGCACCCCCTCCACTTT
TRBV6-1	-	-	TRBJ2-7	CASSEPPGGFIYEQYF	TGTGCCAGCAGTGAACCCCCCGGGGGATTTATCTACGAGCAGTACTTC
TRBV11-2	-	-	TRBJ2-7	CASSLLSALSYEQYF	TGTGCCAGCAGCTTACTTAGCGCCCTCTCCTACGAGCAGTACTTC
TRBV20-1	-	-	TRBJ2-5	CSARSLQTQYF	TGCAGTGCTAGAAGCCTTCAGACCCAGTACTTC